This is a list of T cell receptor beta chains from one sample in a study of shared T cell receptors in the human thymus. Sequenced by immunoSEQ multiplex PCR; TCRdb stores in-frame clones only, minus some. The repertoire has over 650,000 clones, around 87% of them found once; the top ten carry 0.009% to 0.0095%. In addition, the sample was reused for a study of human thymus T cells.

Specimen: thymocytes. The receptors derive from a boy under three years old with a congenital heart defect. CDR3s include the opening cysteine and the closing phenylalanine or tryptophan. Fields, in order: V gene, D gene, clone size, J gene, CDR3 DNA, CDR3 protein. D genes are given only for firm matches. Size is stated for part of the rows, as once, few or many counts, or as a class when the clone is expanded.

v_gene: TRBV7-9; d_gene: NA; abundance: NA; j_gene: TRBJ2-1; CDR3nt: TGTGCCAGCAGCCCCCTAGCGATCCTAAGCAATGAGCAGTTCTTC; CDR3aa: CASSPLAILSNEQFF
v_gene: TRBV5-4; d_gene: NA; abundance: few; j_gene: TRBJ1-1; CDR3nt: TGTGCCAGCAGCTTCGCTGGGGAGGGGACTGAAGCTTTCTTT; CDR3aa: CASSFAGEGTEAFF
v_gene: TRBV5-1; d_gene: NA; abundance: NA; j_gene: TRBJ1-2; CDR3nt: TGCGCCAGCAGCCCAGACAGTAACTATGGCTACACCTTC; CDR3aa: CASSPDSNYGYTF
v_gene: TRBV6-5; d_gene: NA; abundance: NA; j_gene: TRBJ1-4; CDR3nt: TGTGCCAGCAGTTACCAGACAAGTCCGCCTAATGAAAAACTGTTTTTT; CDR3aa: CASSYQTSPPNEKLFF
v_gene: TRBV6-5; d_gene: NA; abundance: NA; j_gene: TRBJ1-1; CDR3nt: TGTGCCAGCAGTCCCCGGTCAAGAGAAGTAGCTTTCTTT; CDR3aa: CASSPRSREVAFF
v_gene: TRBV5-1; d_gene: TRBD1; abundance: NA; j_gene: TRBJ2-1; CDR3nt: TGCGCCAGCAGCTCTTCCGGGACAGGGGGGCCTAATCACTACAATGAGCAGTTCTTC; CDR3aa: CASSSSGTGGPNHYNEQFF
v_gene: TRBV27; d_gene: TRBD1; abundance: NA; j_gene: TRBJ1-1; CDR3nt: TGTGCCAGCAGTGGGGACAGGGAGATGGAGAACACTGAAGCTTTCTTT; CDR3aa: CASSGDREMENTEAFF
v_gene: TRBV12-5; d_gene: TRBD2; abundance: NA; j_gene: TRBJ2-7; CDR3nt: TGTGCTAGTGGTTTGGTATTCGGGGGAGGGGCCTACGAGCAGTACTTC; CDR3aa: CASGLVFGGGAYEQYF
v_gene: TRBV4-1; d_gene: NA; abundance: NA; j_gene: TRBJ1-4; CDR3nt: TGCGCCAGCCGGGGGGGGAGGGAGGAAAAACTGTTTTTT; CDR3aa: CASRGGREEKLFF
v_gene: TRBV7-2; d_gene: TRBD2; abundance: NA; j_gene: TRBJ2-7; CDR3nt: TGTGCCAGCAGCGGACTAGCGGCACTCTCCTACGAGCAGTACTTC; CDR3aa: CASSGLAALSYEQYF
v_gene: TRBV18; d_gene: TRBD1; abundance: NA; j_gene: TRBJ2-7; CDR3nt: TGTGCCAGCTCACCAAGGCTGGAGACAGGGGAAGAGCAGTACTTC; CDR3aa: CASSPRLETGEEQYF
v_gene: TRBV7-2; d_gene: NA; abundance: NA; j_gene: TRBJ2-5; CDR3nt: TGTGCCAGCAGCTCCCGACGACAGGACAAACAAGAGACCCAGTACTTC; CDR3aa: CASSSRRQDKQETQYF
v_gene: TRBV6-5; d_gene: NA; abundance: NA; j_gene: TRBJ2-3; CDR3nt: TGTGCCAGCAGTTACCCTCCGACAGATACGCAGTATTTT; CDR3aa: CASSYPPTDTQYF
v_gene: TRBV15; d_gene: NA; abundance: NA; j_gene: TRBJ1-5; CDR3nt: TGTGCCACCAGGAACAGGGGCAATCAGCCCCAGCATTTT; CDR3aa: CATRNRGNQPQHF
v_gene: TRBV5-6; d_gene: NA; abundance: once; j_gene: TRBJ2-7; CDR3nt: TGTGCCAGATACAGGAGAAACTACGAGCAGTACTTC; CDR3aa: CARYRRNYEQYF
v_gene: TRBV7-2; d_gene: TRBD2; abundance: NA; j_gene: TRBJ2-1; CDR3nt: TGTGCCAGCAGCCCCGGACTAGCGGGAGGGTCCTACAATGAGCAGTTCTTC; CDR3aa: CASSPGLAGGSYNEQFF
v_gene: TRBV7-6; d_gene: NA; abundance: NA; j_gene: TRBJ2-7; CDR3nt: TGTGCCAGCAGCACGAACAAACACAGGGTAGGAGGCGAGGAGCAGTACTTC; CDR3aa: CASSTNKHRVGGEEQYF
v_gene: TRBV7-2; d_gene: NA; abundance: NA; j_gene: TRBJ2-2; CDR3nt: TGTGCCAGCAGCTTTCGGGGGTTCAATAGCGGGGAGCTGTTTTTT; CDR3aa: CASSFRGFNSGELFF
v_gene: TRBV28; d_gene: NA; abundance: NA; j_gene: TRBJ2-7; CDR3nt: TGTGCCAGCAGTTTACGACGGGAATCTTGGGAGCAGTACTTC; CDR3aa: CASSLRRESWEQYF
v_gene: TRBV5-1; d_gene: NA; abundance: NA; j_gene: TRBJ2-3; CDR3nt: TGCGCCAGCAGTCCCGTGGGCCCAAGCACAGATACGCAGTATTTT; CDR3aa: CASSPVGPSTDTQYF
v_gene: TRBV28; d_gene: NA; abundance: NA; j_gene: TRBJ1-1; CDR3nt: TGTGCCAGCAAAGAGTTGGGGCTTAATCGTATCGGTTTGAACACTGAAGCTTTCTTT; CDR3aa: CASKELGLNRIGLNTEAFF
v_gene: TRBV4-3; d_gene: NA; abundance: NA; j_gene: TRBJ2-7; CDR3nt: TGCGCCAGCAGCCAAGATAGGAGGGAGCGGGACGAGCAGTACTTC; CDR3aa: CASSQDRRERDEQYF
v_gene: TRBV30; d_gene: NA; abundance: once; j_gene: TRBJ2-4; CDR3nt: TGTGCCTGGAAGGTCGACTTAGCCAAAAACATTCAGTACTTC; CDR3aa: CAWKVDLAKNIQYF
v_gene: TRBV27; d_gene: NA; abundance: NA; j_gene: TRBJ2-7; CDR3nt: TGTGCCAGCAGTTTGGAGCTGGGCTACGAGCAGTACTTC; CDR3aa: CASSLELGYEQYF
v_gene: TRBV6-1; d_gene: NA; abundance: NA; j_gene: TRBJ2-3; CDR3nt: TGTGCCAGCAGTGAAAGGTTAGAAGGGGGGGGCACAGATACGCAGTATTTT; CDR3aa: CASSERLEGGGTDTQYF
v_gene: TRBV7-7; d_gene: TRBD2; abundance: NA; j_gene: TRBJ2-1; CDR3nt: TGTGCCAGCAGCTTTAGCGGGAGGGCCGGTAGGACCTACAATGAGCAGTTCTTC; CDR3aa: CASSFSGRAGRTYNEQFF
v_gene: TRBV14; d_gene: TRBD2; abundance: few; j_gene: TRBJ2-7; CDR3nt: TGTGCCAGCAGCCAAGGCGCCACGGGGGGGTACTACGAGCAGTACTTC; CDR3aa: CASSQGATGGYYEQYF
v_gene: TRBV30; d_gene: NA; abundance: NA; j_gene: TRBJ2-7; CDR3nt: TGTGCCTGGAGTGGACACACCAAAACCTACGAGCAGTACTTC; CDR3aa: CAWSGHTKTYEQYF
v_gene: TRBV28; d_gene: TRBD1; abundance: NA; j_gene: TRBJ1-2; CDR3nt: TGTGCCAGCAGTTTAAAGGGGGCGAACTATGGCTACACCTTC; CDR3aa: CASSLKGANYGYTF
v_gene: TRBV5-1; d_gene: TRBD1; abundance: NA; j_gene: TRBJ2-4; CDR3nt: TGCGCCAGCAGCCCGGACAGGGGAACCAAAAACATTCAGTACTTC; CDR3aa: CASSPDRGTKNIQYF
v_gene: TRBV21-1; d_gene: NA; abundance: NA; j_gene: TRBJ2-7; CDR3nt: TGTGCCAGCAGCAAAAAAAGAGGCTACGAGCAGTACTTC; CDR3aa: CASSKKRGYEQYF
v_gene: TRBV30; d_gene: TRBD1; abundance: once; j_gene: TRBJ1-2; CDR3nt: TGTGCCTGCGTCCCGGGACAGGGAAACTATGGCTACACCTTC; CDR3aa: CACVPGQGNYGYTF
v_gene: TRBV5-6; d_gene: TRBD1; abundance: NA; j_gene: TRBJ1-5; CDR3nt: TGTGCCAGCACCTCTCAAAAGGACAGGGGGCATCAGCCCCAGCATTTT; CDR3aa: CASTSQKDRGHQPQHF
v_gene: TRBV4-3; d_gene: TRBD2; abundance: NA; j_gene: TRBJ2-3; CDR3nt: TGCGCCAGCAGCCAAGGTAACGGGACTAGCGTCACAGATACGCAGTATTTT; CDR3aa: CASSQGNGTSVTDTQYF
v_gene: TRBV5-6; d_gene: TRBD1; abundance: NA; j_gene: TRBJ2-7; CDR3nt: TGTGCCAGCAGCAAAAGACAGGGAGACCGAAAAGAGCAGTACTTC; CDR3aa: CASSKRQGDRKEQYF
v_gene: TRBV5-1; d_gene: TRBD1; abundance: few; j_gene: TRBJ2-3; CDR3nt: TGCGCCAGCAGCTTGAACAGGGGTGATACGCAGTATTTT; CDR3aa: CASSLNRGDTQYF
v_gene: TRBV15; d_gene: NA; abundance: NA; j_gene: TRBJ2-7; CDR3nt: TGTGCCACCAGCAGAGATCGGCCCGACAGGACAACCTACGAGCAGTACTTC; CDR3aa: CATSRDRPDRTTYEQYF
v_gene: TRBV6-5; d_gene: NA; abundance: NA; j_gene: TRBJ2-7; CDR3nt: TGTGCCAGCAGATCAGGGGCCCCGACTTACGAGCAGTACTTC; CDR3aa: CASRSGAPTYEQYF
v_gene: TRBV25-1; d_gene: NA; abundance: NA; j_gene: TRBJ1-2; CDR3nt: TGTGCCAGCAGTGAAACGGAGGGAGGTGGCTACACCTTC; CDR3aa: CASSETEGGGYTF
v_gene: TRBV14; d_gene: TRBD1; abundance: NA; j_gene: TRBJ2-5; CDR3nt: TGTGCCAGCAGCCAAGCAAATCAACCGACGGGACAGGGTGTCCAAGAGACCCAGTACTTC; CDR3aa: CASSQANQPTGQGVQETQYF
v_gene: TRBV9; d_gene: NA; abundance: NA; j_gene: TRBJ2-2; CDR3nt: TGTGCCAGCAGCTCCTCGAGGGGAGCGGGCGGGGAGCTGTTTTTT; CDR3aa: CASSSSRGAGGELFF
v_gene: TRBV5-4; d_gene: TRBD1; abundance: NA; j_gene: TRBJ1-1; CDR3nt: TGTGCCAGCAGCCACCGGGACAGGGAGAAAGCTTTCTTT; CDR3aa: CASSHRDREKAFF